Presented here are 22 T cell receptor beta chains from one specimen sequenced in a study of blood T cells in healthy people across ages (dated by TCRdb to 2015 to 2017). To prepare the library, 5' RACE was applied. The sequencer was an Illumina HiSeq 2500. The second PCR ran for about 6 to 11 cycles and used a J-beta primer mix along with a sample-barcoded 5' primer. In TCRdb, the public reads were trimmed at Q25 with fastp and aligned with MiXCR, with productive beta chains retained. Merged by CDR3 protein, the rows form single entries marked with the most common genes and DNA. Present in this sample are approximately 1.5 million distinct CDR3 sequences, about 42% of which were seen just once. About 4% of the sample goes to the ten largest clones. Source material: blood. The receptors come from a woman between 18 and 30 years old in good health.

The chain recombines TRBV12-5 with TRBJ2-7; D not resolved. This CDR3 has 12 residues. V was trimmed by 2 bases and J by 2 bases, leaving 4 bases between them. Germline V gene data show CDR1 as LGHNT and CDR2 as FRNRAP. CDR3 sequence: CASGLRAYEQYF. The DNA for the CDR3 is TGTGCTAGTGGTTTGCGGGCCTACGAGCAGTACTTC.

A remark on this clonotype: Lacking the conserved final phenylalanine or tryptophan, this CDR3 likely reflects a read error. J is TRBJ2-7 and V is TRBV28; no firm D call. The CDR3 is made up of 13 amino acids. V was trimmed by 6 bases and J by 1 base, leaving 10 bases between them. Germline lookup yields CDR1 MDHEN and CDR2 SYDVKM. The CDR3 region is CASRPGGSYEQYL. For the CDR3, the DNA is TGTGCCAGCAGACCGGGCGGATCCTACGAGCAGTACTTA.

This sequence joins TRBV12-3 or TRBV12-4 and TRBJ2-1, with a possible D match to TRBD1 (5 bases). The assigned J gene may be wrong: the sequence end matches TRBJ2-7 better. The CDR3 runs 18 residues. CDR3 in DNA: TGTGCCAGCAGTTACGATTGGGGCCGGCGTGACGTCTACAATGAGCAGTACTTC. Its protein is CASSYDWGRRDVYNEQYF.

The rearrangement uses TRBV12-3 or TRBV12-4 and TRBJ1-6; 7 nucleotides line up with TRBD1. Trimming at V came to 4 bases and at J to 8 bases, leaving 8 bases not matched to a gene. CDR3 length: 15 residues. CDR3 loop: CASSSPGQRHSPLHF. The CDR3 region has the DNA TGTGCCAGCAGTTCCCCGGGACAGCGACATTCACCCCTCCACTTT.

J is TRBJ2-3 and V is TRBV29-1; D is undetermined. V shed 3 bases and J shed 4 bases, with 11 bases lying between them. Germline V gives CDR1 SQVTM, CDR2 ANQGSEA. The CDR3 is 13 residues long. The CDR3 nucleotides read TGCAGCGTTGACAAGGACGGCGCAGATACGCAGTATTTT. Translation gives CSVDKDGADTQYF.

The chain has TRBV7-8 and TRBJ2-5; 9 bases align to TRBD2. The germline gives CDR1 SGHVS, CDR2 FQNEAQ. V trimming: 6 bases; J trimming: 13 bases; junction bases outside the gene matches: 12. This CDR3 has 13 residues. This chain's CDR3 is CASRAGTSNERYF. CDR3 nucleotide sequence: TGTGCCAGCAGGGCCGGGACTAGCAACGAGCGGTACTTC.

To note about this clonotype: Just one base apart from a much larger clone, this may be a read error. The gene calls are TRBV13 and TRBJ2-5; D not resolved. The J call may be in error: the DNA end matches TRBJ2-1 better. Germline V gene sequence: CDR1 PRHDT, CDR2 FYEKMQ (reference sequence). CDR3 size: 12 residues. CDR3 amino acids: CASSAQQETQFF. CDR3 sequence (DNA): TGTGCCAGCAGCGCGCAACAAGAGACCCAGTTCTTC.

This clonotype was seen a handful of times. The chain uses TRBV27 and TRBJ1-5; 8 nucleotides align to TRBD1. Germline lookup yields CDR1 MNHEY and CDR2 SMNVEV (reference sequence). This CDR3 has 16 residues. Trimming removed 6 bases from V and 1 base from J; junction bases left unmatched: 8. The CDR3 is CASRDRTGLSNQPQHF. In DNA, the CDR3 is TGTGCCAGCAGGGACAGGACAGGGCTAAGCAATCAGCCCCAGCATTTT.

This clonotype came up a few times. The gene calls are TRBV6-5 and TRBJ2-7; tentatively, D is TRBD1 (5 bases). This CDR3 region has 15 residues. Germline V gene lookup returns CDR1 MNHEY and CDR2 SVGAGI. Trimming removed 4 bases at V and 5 bases at J, with 18 bases between. The CDR3 reads CASSLQDGGRNEQYF. The CDR3 coding sequence is TGTGCCAGCAGTTTACAGGACGGCGGTAGGAACGAGCAGTACTTC.

This clonotype has only a few counts. The chain employs TRBV7-3 and TRBJ2-1; 8 bases map to TRBD2. Germline loops: CDR1 SGHTA, CDR2 FQGTGA. Trimming at V came to 5 bases and at J to 0 bases, leaving 6 bases not matched to a gene. The CDR3 spans 16 residues. The CDR3 reads CASSRTSWSSYNEQFF. The CDR3 coding sequence is TGTGCCAGCAGCCGGACTAGCTGGAGCTCCTACAATGAGCAGTTCTTC.

The chain joins TRBV20-1 to TRBJ2-5; D is ambiguous. Trimming left V 6 bases short and J 5 bases short, with 10 bases between. Germline CDR1 is DFQATT and CDR2 is SNEGSKA (reference sequence). The CDR3 length is 11 residues. The CDR3 DNA is TGCAGTGCCACAAGGTCCGAGACCCAGTACTTC. This encodes CSATRSETQYF.

This clonotype was seen once. The CDR3 DNA reads TGTGCCAGCAGCTCCCCTGGACTAGCGGGGGGCCCCGATACGCAGTATTTT. It encodes CASSSPGLAGGPDTQYF. The chain links TRBV11-2 to TRBJ2-3, with 14 bases that match TRBD2. The germline gives CDR1 SGHAT, CDR2 FQNNGV. This CDR3 has 17 amino acids. After removal of 4 bases from V and 6 bases from J, the junction contained 9 bases not matched to a gene.

In this sample, this clonotype turned up a few times. The chain recombines TRBV9 with TRBJ1-5, with D uncertain. Germline values: CDR1 SGDLS, CDR2 YYNGEE. Trimming took off 0 bases at V and 3 bases at J, with 10 bases between the two ends. The CDR3 runs to 15 residues. The CDR3 region is CASSVAGGPNQPQHF. DNA for the CDR3: TGTGCCAGCAGCGTAGCTGGCGGTCCCAATCAGCCCCAGCATTTT.

The J gene is TRBJ2-5, the V gene TRBV5-1; no reliable D call. This CDR3 spans 15 amino acids. Trimming took 2 bases from V and 11 from J, leaving 22 bases between them. Per germline, CDR1 SGHRS and CDR2 YFSETQ. The CDR3 coding sequence is TGCGCCAGCAGCTTTGCTCGTTCGAGCCGCAATGAGCAGTACTTC. As protein: CASSFARSSRNEQYF.

The chain has TRBV28 and TRBJ1-5; D is possibly TRBD1 (5 bases). Germline CDR1 reads MDHEN; CDR2 reads SYDVKM. This CDR3 contains 14 residues. V lost 11 bases, J lost 3 bases, and 17 bases lay in between. The chain's CDR3 is CAGGRAGNNQPQHF. DNA of the CDR3: TGTGCCGGGGGGAGGGCGGGGAACAATCAGCCCCAGCATTTT.

This clonotype was seen a few times. The chain combines TRBV2 with TRBJ2-1; D gene uncertain. The CDR3 is 17 residues long. The germline CDR1 and CDR2 sequences are SNHLY and FYNNEI. Trimming left V 1 base short and J 0 bases short, with 13 bases between. CDR3 loop: CASSEGRRESSYNEQFF. The CDR3 nucleotides read TGTGCCAGCAGTGAAGGAAGGCGCGAGAGCTCCTACAATGAGCAGTTCTTC.

This sequence joins TRBV5-6 and TRBJ2-7, with 10 bases aligning to TRBD1. With V trimmed by 1 base and J by 3 bases, 16 bases remained unmatched. The CDR3 covers 19 residues. CDR1 is SGHDT and CDR2 is YYEEEE in the germline V gene. The CDR3 here is CASSLPPGQGRFSHYEQYF. Written as DNA, the CDR3 is TGTGCCAGCAGCTTGCCGCCGGGACAGGGGCGTTTTAGTCACTACGAGCAGTACTTC.

The chain recombines TRBV28 with TRBJ2-7, with 8 bases aligning to TRBD2. The germline gives CDR1 MDHEN, CDR2 SYDVKM. J gave up 1 base and V 5 bases, and 4 bases lay outside the gene matches. The CDR3 covers 14 residues. In DNA form, the CDR3 reads TGTGCCAGCAGTCGGGTAGCGGGATCCTACGAGCAGTACTTC. Amino acids: CASSRVAGSYEQYF.

The rearrangement links TRBV20-1 to TRBJ1-2; a possible D gene is TRBD1 (6 bases). Trimming left V 3 bases short and J 3 bases short, with 14 bases between. The CDR3 spans 14 residues. Germline values: CDR1 DFQATT, CDR2 SNEGSKA (reference sequence). This CDR3 is CSARRLQGHYGYTF. The CDR3 DNA follows: TGCAGTGCTAGGAGGTTACAGGGCCACTATGGCTACACCTTC.

The chain couples TRBV7-9 to TRBJ1-5; 8 nucleotides line up with TRBD1. The CDR3 totals 16 residues. With V trimmed by 4 bases and J by 3 bases, 8 bases remained unmatched. CDR1 is SEHNR and CDR2 is FQNEAQ in the germline V gene (reference sequence). The CDR3 reads CASSSPGQDHNQPQHF. CDR3 in DNA: TGTGCCAGCAGCTCTCCGGGACAGGACCACAATCAGCCCCAGCATTTT.

This sequence joins TRBV9 and TRBJ2-3; 9 bases match TRBD1. This CDR3 region has 18 residues. Trimming removed 3 bases from V and 1 base from J; junction bases left unmatched: 12. Germline values: CDR1 SGDLS, CDR2 YYNGEE. CDR3 sequence reads: CASSGSELGQGGTDTQYF. The CDR3 DNA reads as TGTGCCAGCAGCGGATCAGAACTGGGACAGGGAGGCACAGATACGCAGTATTTT.

The V gene is TRBV5-1, the J gene TRBJ1-5; the D gene is possibly TRBD1 (5 bases). Trimming stripped 3 bases from V and 4 bases from J, with 11 bases between. Germline lookup yields CDR1 SGHRS and CDR2 YFSETQ. The CDR3 length is 14 residues. The CDR3 sequence: CASSWGLPNQPQHF. Written as DNA, the CDR3 is TGCGCCAGCAGCTGGGGACTGCCTAATCAGCCCCAGCATTTT.